The rows below give T cell receptor beta chains drawn from one sample of a study of blood T cell repertoires in COVID-19. Sequenced by immunoSEQ multiplex PCR; TCRdb stores in-frame clones only, minus some. The sample records around 250,000 clones, about nine tenths being singletons. Sequenced: peripheral blood. These receptors came from a woman in her thirties or forties who had recovered from COVID-19. CDR3s include the opening cysteine and the closing phenylalanine or tryptophan. The order of the fields is V gene, clone size, CDR3 length, J gene, D gene, CDR3 DNA, CDR3 protein. D genes are given only for firm matches. Where a row states a size, it is once, few, many or the class of an expanded clone; other rows omit it.

v_gene: TRBV3-1/TRBV3-2; abundance: NA; len: 15; j_gene: TRBJ1-1; d_gene: NA; CDR3nt: TGTGCCAGCAGCCTGGGGGCAGGGCGGAACACTGAAGCTTTCTTT; CDR3aa: CASSLGAGRNTEAFF
v_gene: TRBV24-1; abundance: NA; len: 16; j_gene: TRBJ2-1; d_gene: TRBD2; CDR3nt: TGTGCCACCAGTGATTTTCCTCAGCGGGAGCTCAATGAGCAGTTCTTC; CDR3aa: CATSDFPQRELNEQFF
v_gene: TRBV28; abundance: NA; len: 15; j_gene: TRBJ2-7; d_gene: TRBD1; CDR3nt: TGTGCCAGCAGTCGGGGGACAGGGGGATACTACGAGCAGTACTTC; CDR3aa: CASSRGTGGYYEQYF
v_gene: TRBV28; abundance: NA; len: 12; j_gene: TRBJ2-7; d_gene: NA; CDR3nt: TGTGCCAGCAGTTTACCTCTCCTCGAGCAGTACTTC; CDR3aa: CASSLPLLEQYF
v_gene: TRBV3-1/TRBV3-2; abundance: NA; len: 14; j_gene: TRBJ2-5; d_gene: TRBD1; CDR3nt: TGTGCCAGCAGCCCCCAGGGGGCGGGAGAGACCCAGTACTTC; CDR3aa: CASSPQGAGETQYF
v_gene: TRBV29-1; abundance: NA; len: 16; j_gene: TRBJ2-7; d_gene: TRBD1; CDR3nt: TGCAGCGCCCAGGGCAGGACGGGACAGGGAATGAGGGAGCAGTACTTC; CDR3aa: CSAQGRTGQGMREQYF
v_gene: TRBV7-6; abundance: NA; len: 15; j_gene: TRBJ1-5; d_gene: NA; CDR3nt: TGTGCCAGCAGCTTAGCCCCCAATAGCAATCAGCCCCAGCATTTT; CDR3aa: CASSLAPNSNQPQHF
v_gene: TRBV11-2; abundance: once; len: 15; j_gene: TRBJ2-1; d_gene: TRBD2; CDR3nt: TGTGCCAGCAGCTTAGTTCTAGCGGAGACCAATGAGCAGTTCTTC; CDR3aa: CASSLVLAETNEQFF
v_gene: TRBV19; abundance: NA; len: 15; j_gene: TRBJ2-4; d_gene: NA; CDR3nt: TGTGCCAGTAGTTCGATGCGGGGCGTCAAAAACATTCAGTACTTC; CDR3aa: CASSSMRGVKNIQYF
v_gene: TRBV5-1; abundance: NA; len: 19; j_gene: TRBJ1-4; d_gene: TRBD1; CDR3nt: TGCGCCAGCAGCTTGGGGAGACAGGGGGCCTCCCAAACTAATGAAAAACTGTTTTTT; CDR3aa: CASSLGRQGASQTNEKLFF
v_gene: TRBV5-5; abundance: NA; len: 19; j_gene: TRBJ2-5; d_gene: TRBD2; CDR3nt: TGTGCCAGCAGCTGGGGGACATGGGGACGAAGCGGGAGTTGGGAGACCCAGTACTTC; CDR3aa: CASSWGTWGRSGSWETQYF
v_gene: TRBV10-3; abundance: NA; len: 15; j_gene: TRBJ1-3; d_gene: NA; CDR3nt: TGTGCCATCAGTGAGTTACAGGTCTCTGGAAACACCATATATTTT; CDR3aa: CAISELQVSGNTIYF
v_gene: TRBV3-1/TRBV3-2; abundance: NA; len: 13; j_gene: TRBJ2-1; d_gene: NA; CDR3nt: TGTGCCAGCAGCCAAGAAACAGACAATGAGCAGTTCTTC; CDR3aa: CASSQETDNEQFF
v_gene: TRBV4-2; abundance: NA; len: 18; j_gene: TRBJ2-7; d_gene: NA; CDR3nt: TGTGCCAGCAGCCAAGATGTGGTGAGAACACAACAGGTCTACGAGCAGTACTTC; CDR3aa: CASSQDVVRTQQVYEQYF
v_gene: TRBV11-2; abundance: NA; len: 15; j_gene: TRBJ2-7; d_gene: TRBD1; CDR3nt: TGTGCCAGCAGCAAATCGGGACAGGGGCGTTACGGGCAGTACTTC; CDR3aa: CASSKSGQGRYGQYF
v_gene: TRBV30; abundance: NA; len: 14; j_gene: TRBJ1-3; d_gene: NA; CDR3nt: TGTGCCTGGGATCAGGGCGTCTCTGGAAACACCATATATTTT; CDR3aa: CAWDQGVSGNTIYF
v_gene: TRBV7-2; abundance: NA; len: 14; j_gene: TRBJ2-7; d_gene: NA; CDR3nt: TGTGCCAGCAGCTTAGGAGCTCTCACCTACGAGCAGTACTTC; CDR3aa: CASSLGALTYEQYF
v_gene: TRBV3-1/TRBV3-2; abundance: once; len: 16; j_gene: TRBJ2-3; d_gene: TRBD2; CDR3nt: TGTGCCAGCAGCCACTTAGCGGGAGGATGGGCAGATACGCAGTATTTT; CDR3aa: CASSHLAGGWADTQYF
v_gene: TRBV29-1; abundance: NA; len: 17; j_gene: TRBJ1-2; d_gene: NA; CDR3nt: TGCAGCGTTCTGGCAGGCTCTGGTATGCCTTCTAACTATGGCTACACCTTC; CDR3aa: CSVLAGSGMPSNYGYTF
v_gene: TRBV3-1/TRBV3-2; abundance: NA; len: 16; j_gene: TRBJ1-2; d_gene: NA; CDR3nt: TGTGCCAGCAGCCCTGGCCCGGGACAAGGCGTCCATGGCTACACCTTC; CDR3aa: CASSPGPGQGVHGYTF
v_gene: TRBV10-1; abundance: NA; len: 16; j_gene: TRBJ2-2; d_gene: TRBD1; CDR3nt: TGCGCCAGCAGTGAGTCGTGGACAGGGAAATCCGGGGAGCTGTTTTTT; CDR3aa: CASSESWTGKSGELFF
v_gene: TRBV9; abundance: NA; len: 16; j_gene: TRBJ2-2; d_gene: TRBD2; CDR3nt: TGTGCCAGCAGCCTCGGACTAGCGGGAGGAGAGGGGGAGCTGTTTTTT; CDR3aa: CASSLGLAGGEGELFF
v_gene: TRBV10-3; abundance: NA; len: 14; j_gene: TRBJ1-1; d_gene: NA; CDR3nt: TGTGCCGCCCAGACAAGGGGCCTGAACACTGAAGCTTTCTTT; CDR3aa: CAAQTRGLNTEAFF
v_gene: TRBV3-1/TRBV3-2; abundance: NA; len: 13; j_gene: TRBJ2-7; d_gene: NA; CDR3nt: TGTGCCAGCAGCCTAACTAGGTCCTACGAGCAGTACTTC; CDR3aa: CASSLTRSYEQYF
v_gene: TRBV6-6; abundance: once; len: 15; j_gene: TRBJ1-4; d_gene: TRBD1; CDR3nt: TGTGCCAGCAGTCCCGGGGACAGGGGGGTCGAAAAACTGTTTTTT; CDR3aa: CASSPGDRGVEKLFF
v_gene: TRBV29-1; abundance: NA; len: 17; j_gene: TRBJ2-1; d_gene: TRBD2; CDR3nt: TGCAGCGTTGAAGCGAAGGGCGGGGGAGGTACCTACAATGAGCAGTTCTTC; CDR3aa: CSVEAKGGGGTYNEQFF
v_gene: TRBV7-9; abundance: few; len: 16; j_gene: TRBJ2-2; d_gene: TRBD1; CDR3nt: TGTGCCAGCAGCTTAGAACAGGGGGTAAACACCGGGGAGCTGTTTTTT; CDR3aa: CASSLEQGVNTGELFF
v_gene: TRBV6-5; abundance: NA; len: 14; j_gene: TRBJ2-1; d_gene: TRBD2; CDR3nt: TGTGCCAGCAGTCTAGCGGGGGCCTACAATGAGCAGTTCTTC; CDR3aa: CASSLAGAYNEQFF
v_gene: TRBV5-8; abundance: NA; len: 19; j_gene: TRBJ2-7; d_gene: TRBD2; CDR3nt: TGTGCCAGCAGCTTGGCCGGCAAGGTAGCGGGAGCCACAACCTACGAGCAGTACTTC; CDR3aa: CASSLAGKVAGATTYEQYF
v_gene: TRBV18; abundance: NA; len: 15; j_gene: TRBJ1-4; d_gene: NA; CDR3nt: TGTGCCAGCTCACCCAACAGGGCGACTAATGAAAAACTGTTTTTT; CDR3aa: CASSPNRATNEKLFF
v_gene: TRBV19; abundance: NA; len: 16; j_gene: TRBJ2-1; d_gene: TRBD2; CDR3nt: TGTGCCAGCCGCACCCGACCTAGCGGTCCGGCTAATGAGCAGTTCTTC; CDR3aa: CASRTRPSGPANEQFF
v_gene: TRBV30; abundance: NA; len: 13; j_gene: TRBJ2-1; d_gene: TRBD1; CDR3nt: TGTGCCTCGACGACAGGGCACAGCAATGAGCAGTTCTTC; CDR3aa: CASTTGHSNEQFF
v_gene: TRBV29-1; abundance: few; len: 12; j_gene: TRBJ2-5; d_gene: NA; CDR3nt: TGCAGCGTCGGAGGGGGGGAGAAGACCCAGTACTTC; CDR3aa: CSVGGGEKTQYF
v_gene: TRBV2; abundance: NA; len: 14; j_gene: TRBJ2-7; d_gene: TRBD1; CDR3nt: TGTGCCAGCAGCACCGGGACAGGCCCCTACGAGCAGTACTTC; CDR3aa: CASSTGTGPYEQYF
v_gene: TRBV9; abundance: NA; len: 14; j_gene: TRBJ1-1; d_gene: NA; CDR3nt: TGTGCCAGCAGCGGCGGAGGTTCCCGGGCTGAAGCTTTCTTT; CDR3aa: CASSGGGSRAEAFF
v_gene: TRBV28; abundance: NA; len: 13; j_gene: TRBJ1-1; d_gene: TRBD1; CDR3nt: TGTGCCAGCAGTTACAGGGGGCACACTGAAGCTTTCTTT; CDR3aa: CASSYRGHTEAFF
v_gene: TRBV11-2; abundance: NA; len: 17; j_gene: TRBJ2-3; d_gene: NA; CDR3nt: TGTGCCAGCAGCCTTAGAAGCCCAGGGGAAGGAACAGATACGCAGTATTTT; CDR3aa: CASSLRSPGEGTDTQYF
v_gene: TRBV2; abundance: NA; len: 16; j_gene: TRBJ2-5; d_gene: TRBD2; CDR3nt: TGTGCCAGCAGTGAAGGGTTAGCGGGGTACCAAGAGACCCAGTACTTC; CDR3aa: CASSEGLAGYQETQYF